This T cell receptor beta chain was profiled in a study of blood T cell repertoires in COVID-19. Study as a whole: Donors in the United States, Italy and Spain gave samples during acute or convalescent COVID-19. Nucleic acid was either cDNA or gDNA, and it came from T cells, B-cell-depleted T cells, or PBMCs.

Germline CDR1 MNHEY, CDR2 SVGEGT. V was clipped by 2 bases and J by 4 bases, with 11 bases between them. There are 14 residues in the CDR3. In the original analysis: How many nucleated cells were present was estimated from reference gene primer amplification. Some clones are missing from TCRdb's copy, which holds only in-frame ones; the method was immunoSEQ multiplex PCR. For V, J and clone size, that table is used; D and trimming come from the DNA. The sample consists of approximately 210,000 clones, roughly nine tenths of them appearing once. The source of this sequence is a woman in her 70s with acute or convalescent COVID-19. The chain carries TRBV6-2 or TRBV6-3 and TRBJ1-1, with a possible D match to TRBD1 (5 bases). The sample comprised peripheral blood. The CDR3 reads CASSYRGAATEAFF. The CDR3 DNA follows: TGTGCCAGCAGTTACAGGGGCGCGGCCACTGAAGCTTTCTTT.